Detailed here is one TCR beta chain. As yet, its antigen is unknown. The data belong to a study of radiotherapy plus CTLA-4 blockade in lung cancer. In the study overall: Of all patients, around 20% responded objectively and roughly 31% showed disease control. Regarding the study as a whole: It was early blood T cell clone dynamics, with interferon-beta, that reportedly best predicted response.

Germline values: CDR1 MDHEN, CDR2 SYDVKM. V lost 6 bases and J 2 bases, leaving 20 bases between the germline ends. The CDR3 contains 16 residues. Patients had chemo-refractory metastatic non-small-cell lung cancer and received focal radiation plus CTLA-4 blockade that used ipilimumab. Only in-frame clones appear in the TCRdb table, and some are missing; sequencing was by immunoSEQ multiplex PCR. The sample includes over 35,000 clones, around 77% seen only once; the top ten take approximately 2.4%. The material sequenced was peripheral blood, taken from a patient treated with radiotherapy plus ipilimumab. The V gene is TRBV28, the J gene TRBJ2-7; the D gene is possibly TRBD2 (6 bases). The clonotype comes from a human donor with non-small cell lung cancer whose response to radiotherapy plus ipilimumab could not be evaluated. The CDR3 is CASRLGGTRNPYEQYF. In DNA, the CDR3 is TGTGCCAGCAGACTTGGCGGGACCCGGAACCCCTACGAGCAGTACTTC.